One sample yielded the 18 T cell receptor beta chains listed below, sequenced in a study of Ad26.COV2.S vaccination and SARS-CoV-2 variants. The treatment denotes: about 20 received Ad26.COV2.S at low or high dose, single or two shots; several received placebo; per-sample allocation not given. Following the first vaccine or placebo injection, samples were taken on day 63. The protocol was immunoSEQ multiplex PCR, while the TCRdb copy is restricted to in-frame clones and leaves out a portion. This sample has 510,000 or so clones, with approximately 88% found just once. The sequenced sample was peripheral blood, obtained in a trial of Ad26.COV2.S vaccine versus placebo. The source of these receptors is a person aged 18-65 years who received the Ad26.COV2.S COVID-19 vaccine or a placebo.

The chain joins TRBV25-1 to TRBJ1-6; the D gene is possibly TRBD1 (5 bases). V gave up 7 bases and J gave up 11 bases, with 18 bases separating them. The CDR3 is made up of 14 amino acids. Germline V gene data show CDR1 as MGHDK and CDR2 as SYGVNS. As DNA, the CDR3 is TGTGCCAGCAATGGGGGAGCCCTCGGGGCACCCCTCCACTTT. Encoded protein: CASNGGALGAPLHF. Based on the CDR3 plus reference TRBV25-1 and TRBJ1-6, the full variable domain is EADIYQTPRYLVIGTGKKITLECSQTMGHDKMYWYQQDPGMELHLIHYSYGVNSTEKGDLSSESTVSRIRTEHFPLTLESARPSHTSQYLCASNGGALGAPLHFGNGTRLTVT.

The chain combines TRBV6-2 or TRBV6-3 with TRBJ1-1, with D hard to call. CDR1 is MNHEY and CDR2 is SVGEGT in the germline V gene. V shed 2 bases and J shed 0 bases, with 7 bases lying between them. The CDR3 spans 14 residues. This CDR3 reads CASSYPTLNTEAFF. CDR3 nucleotide sequence: TGTGCCAGCAGTTACCCCACCTTGAACACTGAAGCTTTCTTT.

The chain recombines TRBV18 with TRBJ1-1; TRBD1 is a possible D gene (5 bases). Germline V CDR1 and CDR2: KGHSH, LQKENI. V gave up 3 bases and J gave up 4 bases, with 15 bases separating them. The CDR3 has 15 amino acids. The CDR3 DNA sequence: TGTGCCAGCTCACCCTCCGGGGCCGCCGGCACTGAAGCTTTCTTT. Residues: CASSPSGAAGTEAFF.

J is TRBJ2-5 and V is TRBV9; D may be TRBD1 or TRBD2 (5 bases each). This CDR3 spans 15 amino acids. Germline V gene sequence: CDR1 SGDLS, CDR2 YYNGEE. V lost 0 bases and J lost 7, with 16 bases in between. The CDR3 spells CASSVGDEKRGTQYF. CDR3 sequence (DNA): TGTGCCAGCAGCGTAGGGGACGAAAAAAGGGGGACCCAGTACTTC.

The chain links TRBV6-1 to TRBJ2-1; D ambiguous. Trimming stripped 1 base from V and 10 bases from J, with 11 bases between. The germline V gene encodes CDR1 MNHNS and CDR2 SASEGT. The CDR3 is 13 residues long. The CDR3 spells CASSEGQKWEQFF. The CDR3, as DNA: TGTGCCAGCAGTGAAGGGCAAAAATGGGAGCAGTTCTTC.

The chain recombines TRBV2 with TRBJ1-1; D is undetermined. CDR3 length equals 14 residues. The V gene lost 5 bases and the J gene lost 8 bases, with 18 bases spanning the gap. CDR1 and CDR2 from the germline V gene are SNHLY and FYNNEI. This chain's CDR3 is CASSRTENSREAFF. The DNA for the CDR3 is TGTGCCAGCAGTCGTACAGAGAACAGCCGCGAAGCTTTCTTT.

The V gene is TRBV11-1, the J gene TRBJ1-1, with D perhaps matching TRBD1 (5 bases). Germline CDR1 reads SGHAT; CDR2 reads FQDESV (reference sequence). Trimming pared 5 bases from V and 3 bases from J, leaving 10 bases between. The CDR3 has 13 amino acids. CDR3 residues: CASSPDTHTEAFF. The CDR3 coding sequence is TGTGCCAGCAGCCCGGACACCCACACTGAAGCTTTCTTT.

The chain is built from TRBV13 and TRBJ1-2; D is ambiguous. The CDR3 spans 12 residues. Germline CDR1 reads PRHDT; CDR2 reads FYEKMQ (reference sequence). Trimming shortened V by 3 bases and J by 4 bases, and 6 bases separated the two germline ends. The CDR3 DNA is TGTGCCAGCAGCTTTAGTAGCTATGGCTACACCTTC. Translating it yields CASSFSSYGYTF. The full variable domain, rest sourced from reference TRBV13 and TRBJ1-2, is AAGVIQSPRHLIKEKRETATLKCYPIPRHDTVYWYQQGPGQDPQFLISFYEKMQSDKGSIPDRFSAQQFSDYHSELNMSSLELGDSALYFCASSFSSYGYTFGSGTRLTVV.

This CDR3 is CASSRTSPEQFF. The CDR3 DNA is TGTGCCAGCAGTCGGACTAGCCCTGAGCAGTTCTTC. The chain carries TRBV2 and TRBJ2-1; TRBD2 matches at 8 bases. V shed 5 bases and J 9 bases; nucleotides not matched to a gene: 3. The CDR3 runs to 12 residues. Germline V gene lookup returns CDR1 SNHLY and CDR2 FYNNEI.

The genes are TRBV7-2 and TRBJ2-3; D uncertain. This CDR3 spans 15 amino acids. Germline CDR1 and CDR2: SGHTA and FQGNSA. Trimming cost V 3 bases and J 1 base, with 11 bases left between them. The CDR3 spells CASSLDARGTDTQYF. CDR3 coding DNA: TGTGCCAGCAGCTTGGACGCCCGGGGCACAGATACGCAGTATTTT.

This chain uses TRBV3-1 (or the pseudogene TRBV3-2) with TRBJ2-1, with 8 bases matching TRBD2. Germline V gene lookup returns CDR1 LGHDT and CDR2 YNNKEL (reference sequence). The CDR3 length is 16 residues. The junction had 9 bases not matched to a gene; V was cut back by 2 bases and J by 6 bases. DNA for the CDR3: TGTGCCAGCAGCCAAAGGTCCGGACTAGCTGGCAATGAGCAGTTCTTC. Translating gives CASSQRSGLAGNEQFF.

The chain links TRBV19 to TRBJ2-1; tentative D call: TRBD2 (5 bases). V lost 1 base, J lost 6 bases, and 16 bases lay in between. Germline V gives CDR1 LNHDA, CDR2 SQIVND (reference sequence). This CDR3 is 16 amino acids long. The CDR3 nucleotides read TGTGCCAGTAGTATAGTGGGAGACTCTCCTGGCAATGAGCAGTTCTTC. As protein: CASSIVGDSPGNEQFF.

The rearrangement links TRBV11-2 to TRBJ2-3, with 11 bases aligning to TRBD1. The CDR3 has 15 residues. J was trimmed by 10 bases and V by 1 base; bases with no gene match: 7. The V gene's germline CDR1 is SGHAT and CDR2 FQNNGV. The CDR3 bases are TGTGCCAGCAGCTTAGTAAACCTGGGACAGGGGGCGCAGTATTTT. It encodes CASSLVNLGQGAQYF. The full variable domain, its missing parts supplied by reference TRBV11-2 and TRBJ2-3, is EAGVAQSPRYKIIEKRQSVAFWCNPISGHATLYWYQQILGQGPKLLIQFQNNGVVDDSQLPKDRFSAERLKGVDSTLKIQPAKLEDSAVYLCASSLVNLGQGAQYFGPGTRLTVL.

This sequence joins TRBV28 and TRBJ2-7; D is ambiguous. CDR1 and CDR2 (germline): MDHEN, SYDVKM. The length of the CDR3 is 15 residues. V was pared by 3 bases and J by 2 bases, with 14 bases between. CDR3 in DNA: TGTGCCAGCAGTTTCCAGCAGGTGACACCCTACGAGCAGTACTTC. Amino acids: CASSFQQVTPYEQYF.

This chain connects TRBV7-2 to TRBJ1-5; a weak D match, TRBD1 (6 bases). Germline V CDR1 and CDR2: SGHTA, FQGNSA. V lost 4 bases and J lost 3, with 10 bases in between. The CDR3 extends over 14 amino acids. CDR3 nucleotide sequence: TGTGCCAGCAGCTGGGGGGCCATCAATCAGCCCCAGCATTTT. This sequence encodes CASSWGAINQPQHF.

The V gene is TRBV28, the J gene TRBJ2-7, with 8 bases that match TRBD2. Germline CDR1 and CDR2: MDHEN and SYDVKM. Losses at the gene ends were 7 bases for V and 4 bases for J; bases not matched to a gene: 3. The CDR3 covers 12 residues. In DNA, the CDR3 is TGTGCCAGCACCTCTAGCGGGTACGAGCAGTACTTC. It specifies CASTSSGYEQYF.

The chain uses TRBV14 and TRBJ1-2; D uncertain. The CDR3 loop spans 15 amino acids. With 3 bases removed from V and 5 bases from J, the gap between germline ends came to 16 bases. Germline CDR1 SGHDN, CDR2 FVKESK. DNA for the CDR3: TGTGCCAGCAGCCATCGGGTTGGGCAGACATATGGCTACACCTTC. This sequence encodes CASSHRVGQTYGYTF. Variable domain in full (rest from reference TRBV14 and TRBJ1-2): EAGVTQFPSHSVIEKGQTVTLRCDPISGHDNLYWYRRVMGKEIKFLLHFVKESKQDESGMPNNRFLAERTGGTYSTLKVQPAELEDSGVYFCASSHRVGQTYGYTFGSGTRLTVV.

The chain couples TRBV4-2 to TRBJ2-1; TRBD2 agrees at 7 bases. This CDR3 region has 16 residues. Per the germline V gene, CDR1 is LGHNA and CDR2 is YNFKEQ. The V gene end was trimmed by 1 base and the J gene end by 4 bases; junction bases not matched to a gene: 7. CDR3 sequence: CASSQAALAEYNEQFF. CDR3 sequence (DNA): TGTGCCAGCAGCCAAGCGGCTCTAGCGGAATACAATGAGCAGTTCTTC.